The T cell receptor beta chain described here comes from a study of control samples from healthy donors and cancer patients. CDR3 length: 16 residues. CDR1 is DFQATT, CDR2 SNEGSKA, per germline (reference sequence). Trimming pared 3 bases from V and 4 bases from J, leaving 21 bases between. TCRdb's copy holds only in-frame clones and misses some; the assay was immunoSEQ multiplex PCR. The repertoire holds approximately 150,000 clones, 92% seen once, with 0.65% to 0.85% in the top ten. Source material: blood. The source of this sequence is a woman in her twenties or thirties in good health. The V call is TRBV20-1, the J call TRBJ2-5, with D perhaps TRBD1 (6 bases). In nucleotides, the CDR3 is TGCAGTGCTAGTCCCCCCCCCGGCAGGGGCCGAGAGACCCAGTACTTC. Its translation: CSASPPPGRGRETQYF.